This paragraph covers one TCR beta chain sequence. In its sample, this clone was seen once. Its specific antigen is unknown. No much larger clone is present one base from it, and per-base qualities are unavailable. The immunoSEQ Assay, a bias-controlled multiplex PCR, was used to amplify TCRbeta CDR3 regions from genomic DNA. The source study handled its data this way. The number of nucleated cells in each sample was estimated from the amplification of reference gene primers within the assay. To quantify the absolute abundance of each unique TCRbeta CDR3 rearrangement, sequence reads were collapsed and filtered. For each sample, productive Simpson clonality was calculated as the square root of Simpson's diversity index over productive rearrangements. Not all clones reach the TCRdb copy of this immuneACCESS table, which keeps in-frame sequences only. Checked studies attribute under half of the gap to unresolved V genes and leave the rest unexplained. V, J and clone size were drawn from that table, and D and trimming were deduced from the DNA. The sample yields about 190,000 clones; approximately 79% were counted once. In total, the top ten clones hold roughly an eighth of the sample.

The collaborating institutions used their own protocols to collect whole blood in K2EDTA tubes. For TCRbeta analysis, collaborators shipped samples in one of three forms: frozen whole blood, isolated PBMCs, or DNA extracted from either of those sample types. The data originate from a study of blood T cell repertoires in COVID-19 (dated by TCRdb to 2018 to 2020). Turning to the overall study: The collaborator samples originated in the United States, Italy and Spain and spanned the acute and convalescent phases of COVID-19. The material from the prospective study consisted of cDNA or gDNA derived from T cells, B-cell-depleted T cells, or PBMCs. Deeply sampled blood TCRbeta repertoires from subjects exposed to, actively infected with, or recovered from COVID-19 were included in the dataset. The repertoires were released in a freely available public database intended as a resource for research on the immune response to SARS-CoV-2. Samples were obtained from the ongoing ImmuneRACE study (first 160 participants) and from 1,254 subjects provided by 6 global collaborators. Nearly every sample came with metadata listing a de-identified subject ID, COVID-19 status, age in years and sex. Where available, HLA class I and class II types were obtained from metadata supplied by the sample provider rather than from assay-based typing. Paper-wide results and their limitations: The quantity of clinical and demographic metadata differed by source and by participant and was supplied without curation.

For this chain, trimming is 5 bases at the V end and 8 bases at the J end, and the number of junction bases without a gene match is 14. CDR1 and CDR2 are read off the germline V gene as SGHTA and FQGNSA. CDR3 length: 15 amino acids, cysteine to phenylalanine. CDR3 DNA is the only sequence kept; it has 45 bases, read in frame from the first base. Sequencing was done on a sample of peripheral blood. The receptor was isolated from a woman between 45 and 60 years old with acute or convalescent COVID-19. The chain is encoded by TRBV7-2 joined to TRBJ2-7; 8 middle bases align to TRBD2. The nucleotide sequence is given as TGTGCCAGCAGCGATAGGTCAGCGGGAGTTATTAAGCAGTACTTC. This gives the protein CASSDRSAGVIKQYF. When the CDR3 is completed using the reference TRBV7-2 and TRBJ2-7 genes on either side, the full variable domain is GAGVSQSPSNKVTEKGKDVELRCDPISGHTALYWYRQSLGQGLEFLIYFQGNSAPDKSGLPSDRFSAERTGGSVSTLTIQRTQQEDSAVYLCASSDRSAGVIKQYFGPGTRLTVT.